There are a few counts of the clone carrying this T cell receptor beta chain. A second about 7 to 11 cycle PCR used barcoded and J-beta primers. MiXCR, applied by TCRdb to the 5' RACE reads, yields one record per CDR3 protein. The sample lists more than 1.4 million distinct CDR3 sequences, 42% occurring once. The authors isolated at least 7 million PBMCs per sample. Per sample, no less than 5.5 micrograms of total RNA were extracted. The CDR3 has 13 amino acids. V dropped 3 bases and J dropped 1 base, with 6 bases sitting between them. Looked up from germline, CDR1 is SGHTA and CDR2 is FQGNSA. This sample is part of a study of blood T cells in healthy people across ages.

What was sequenced was blood. The chain uses TRBV7-2 and TRBJ1-1; D remains ambiguous. This receptor was obtained from a woman under 30 in good health. The CDR3, as DNA: TGTGCCAGCAGCTTTGATCCGAACACTGAAGCTTTCTTT. It is translated as CASSFDPNTEAFF.